This T cell receptor beta chain comes out of a study of OX40 agonist ivuxolimab in advanced cancers. Study context: Patients in dose escalation had liver, melanoma, kidney or head and neck cancers.

A note on this clone: Its target is unknown.

Study-level results: In the expanded peripheral T cells, antigen specificity was never determined.

CDR3 length equals 15 residues. Per germline, CDR1 SNHLY and CDR2 FYNNEI. V was clipped by 6 bases and J by 2 bases, with 16 bases between them. The repertoire was sequenced with immunoSEQ multiplex PCR; TCRdb's copy has only in-frame clones and lacks some. The sample has around 79,000 clones, 88% seen once. The V call is TRBV2, the J call TRBJ1-2; D is perhaps TRBD1 (5 bases). The receptor comes from an adult with an advanced solid tumor such as melanoma, head and neck, liver or kidney cancer. Sequenced material: CD4+ or CD8+ T cells sorted from blood, taken in a trial of the OX40 agonist ivuxolimab. CDR3 bases: TGTGCCAGCAGGAAAGGGGAGGGTGGAAACTATGGCTACACCTTC. The encoded protein is CASRKGEGGNYGYTF.